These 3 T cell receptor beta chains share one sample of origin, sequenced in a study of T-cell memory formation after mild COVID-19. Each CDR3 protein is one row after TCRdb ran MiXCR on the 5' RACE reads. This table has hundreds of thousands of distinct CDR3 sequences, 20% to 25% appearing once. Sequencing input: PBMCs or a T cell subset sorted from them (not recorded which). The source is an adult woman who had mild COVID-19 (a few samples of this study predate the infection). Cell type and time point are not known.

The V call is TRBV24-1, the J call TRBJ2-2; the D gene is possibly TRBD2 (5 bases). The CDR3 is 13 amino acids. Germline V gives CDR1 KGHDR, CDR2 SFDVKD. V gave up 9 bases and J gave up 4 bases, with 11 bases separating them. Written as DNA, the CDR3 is TGTGCCACCCGAAACAGCGGCACCGGGGAGCTGTTTTTT. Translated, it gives CATRNSGTGELFF.

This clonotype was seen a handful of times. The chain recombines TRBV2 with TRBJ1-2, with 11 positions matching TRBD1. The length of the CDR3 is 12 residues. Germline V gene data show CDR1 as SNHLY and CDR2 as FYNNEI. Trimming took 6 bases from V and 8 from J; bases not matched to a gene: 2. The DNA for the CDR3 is TGTGCCAGCAGGGGACAGGGGGGCGGCTACACCTTC. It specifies CASRGQGGGYTF.

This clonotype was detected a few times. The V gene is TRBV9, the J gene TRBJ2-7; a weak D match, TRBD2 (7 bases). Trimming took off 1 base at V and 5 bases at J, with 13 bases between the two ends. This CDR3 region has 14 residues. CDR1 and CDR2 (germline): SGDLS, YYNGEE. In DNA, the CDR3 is TGTGCCAGCAGCGTATCGGGGGGCTTGAACGAGCAGTACTTC. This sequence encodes CASSVSGGLNEQYF.